This TCR beta chain is drawn from a study of T cell responses to AZD1222 COVID-19 vaccine. Findings and limits, study-wide: The number of AZD1222 recipients seropositive at baseline was only 5 to 7.

A remark on this clone: No antigen is known for it.

Assay used: immunoSEQ multiplex PCR; TCRdb lists only in-frame clones, some missing. The data show tens of thousands of clones, 75% to 90% seen once. Between the trimmed V and J ends, which lost 2 bases and 1 base, there was a span of 8 bases. The CDR3 consists of 14 residues. CDR1 is SNHLY and CDR2 is FYNNEI in the germline V gene. This sequence was found in an adult who received the AZD1222 COVID-19 vaccine. Sequenced material: peripheral blood, taken 28 days after the second AZD1222 dose. The chain joins TRBV2 to TRBJ2-5, with D possibly being TRBD1 or TRBD2 (5 bases each). The CDR3: CASSEFGGQETQYF. The CDR3, as DNA: TGTGCCAGCAGTGAATTTGGGGGCCAAGAGACCCAGTACTTC.